This TCR beta chain appears in the sequencing data of a study of blood T cell repertoires in COVID-19. Study background: COVID-19 samples from acute and convalescent phases originated in the United States, Italy and Spain.

Methods used by the authors: Amplification from reference gene primers served as the basis for estimated nucleated cell counts. Assay: immunoSEQ multiplex PCR; the TCRdb copy retains only in-frame clones and omits some. D and trimming come from the DNA, and the V and J calls and clone size come from that table. The table has some 87,000 clones, approximately 92% seen once. CDR1 and CDR2 (germline): GTSNPN, SVGIG (reference sequence). The CDR3 contains 15 residues. V was pared by 5 bases and J by 7 bases, with 7 bases of the junction left unmatched. This receptor was taken from a woman aged 60 to 75 with active COVID-19. Specimen: peripheral blood. The chain has TRBV30 and TRBJ2-1; TRBD2 matches at 14 bases. CDR3 in amino acids: CAWAGGTSGGNEQFF. The CDR3 DNA reads as TGTGCCTGGGCTGGCGGGACTAGCGGGGGAAATGAGCAGTTCTTC. The complete variable domain, with remaining parts taken from reference TRBV30 and TRBJ2-1, reads SQTIHQWPATLVQPVGSPLSLECTVEGTSNPNLYWYRQAAGRGLQLLFYSVGIGQISSEVPQNLSASRPQDRQFILSSKKLLLSDSGFYLCAWAGGTSGGNEQFFGPGTRLTVL.